This T cell receptor beta chain came from a study of early T cells in non-severe SARS-CoV-2 infection. This clonotype was observed many times. Attachment of unique molecular identifiers to individual cDNA molecules was performed. Via MiXCR, TCRdb re-called the 5' RACE reads, giving one row per CDR3 protein. The table lists some 66,000 distinct CDR3 sequences, 9.1% of them singletons. The sample consisted of whole blood. This receptor was taken from an adult who was a healthcare worker with PCR-confirmed SARS-CoV-2 infection or an uninfected control (not recorded which).

The CDR3 is CSVPRTSGPDTQYF. The DNA of the CDR3 is TGCAGTGTCCCAAGGACTAGCGGCCCAGATACGCAGTATTTT. The V and J genes are TRBV20-1 and TRBJ2-3, with 10 positions matching TRBD2. The germline gives CDR1 DFQATT, CDR2 SNEGSKA (reference sequence). V trimming: 7 bases; J trimming: 4 bases; junction bases outside the gene matches: 8. The CDR3 has 14 residues.